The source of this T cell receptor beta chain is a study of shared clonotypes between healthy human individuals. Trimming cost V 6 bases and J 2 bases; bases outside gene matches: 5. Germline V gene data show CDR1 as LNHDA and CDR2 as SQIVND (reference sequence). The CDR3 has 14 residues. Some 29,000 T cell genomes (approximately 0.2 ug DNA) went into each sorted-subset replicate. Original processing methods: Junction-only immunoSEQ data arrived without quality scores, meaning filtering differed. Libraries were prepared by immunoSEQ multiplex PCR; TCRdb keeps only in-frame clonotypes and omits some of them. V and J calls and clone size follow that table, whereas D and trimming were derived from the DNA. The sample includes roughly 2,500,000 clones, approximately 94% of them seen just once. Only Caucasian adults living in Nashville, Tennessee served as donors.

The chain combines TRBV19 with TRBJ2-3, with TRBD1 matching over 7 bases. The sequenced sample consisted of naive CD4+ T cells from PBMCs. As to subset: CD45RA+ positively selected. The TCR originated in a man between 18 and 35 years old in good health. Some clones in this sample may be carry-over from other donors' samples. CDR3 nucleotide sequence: TGTGCCAGTAGACGGGACAGCTTCACAGATACGCAGTATTTT. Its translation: CASRRDSFTDTQYF.